These T cell receptor beta chains were read from a single sample in a study of monozygotic twins with inflammatory bowel disease. One entry per CDR3 protein, without DNA, is what TCRdb gives after re-calling the 5' RACE reads. This sample's table reports about 330,000 distinct CDR3 sequences. Sequencing was performed on blood. The receptor source for this set is a human donor with ulcerative colitis or Crohn's disease, or a healthy co-twin of an affected twin (not recorded which). CDR3s include the opening cysteine and the closing phenylalanine or tryptophan.

TRBJ2-1 | TRBV12-3/TRBV12-4 | CASSSRGPPSYNEQFF
TRBJ2-6 | TRBV12-3/TRBV12-4 | CASATDRISGANVLTF
TRBJ2-4 | TRBV20-1 | CSARDERRDRENIQYF
TRBJ2-5 | TRBV6-6 | CASIGGGGTQYF
TRBJ1-1 | TRBV5-4 | CASSLRPTGNTEAFF
TRBJ2-5 | TRBV28 | CASRISGVRETQYF
TRBJ2-1 | TRBV12-3/TRBV12-4 | CASSFQREGRNEQFF
TRBJ2-1 | TRBV20-1 | CSARDLGFGPSGRENEQFF
TRBJ2-1 | TRBV9 | CASSVDMSYNEQFF
TRBJ2-3 | TRBV27 | CASSRESWTDTQYF
TRBJ1-1 | TRBV12-3/TRBV12-4 | CASSKSGGRSGRGKYTEAFF
TRBJ2-7 | TRBV4-1 | CASSHTSGDYEQYF
TRBJ2-7 | TRBV10-2 | CASLRDSSYEQYF
TRBJ2-2 | TRBV20-1 | CSAPLRTGKNTGELFF
TRBJ2-1 | TRBV20-1 | CSARDEYLPFEQFF